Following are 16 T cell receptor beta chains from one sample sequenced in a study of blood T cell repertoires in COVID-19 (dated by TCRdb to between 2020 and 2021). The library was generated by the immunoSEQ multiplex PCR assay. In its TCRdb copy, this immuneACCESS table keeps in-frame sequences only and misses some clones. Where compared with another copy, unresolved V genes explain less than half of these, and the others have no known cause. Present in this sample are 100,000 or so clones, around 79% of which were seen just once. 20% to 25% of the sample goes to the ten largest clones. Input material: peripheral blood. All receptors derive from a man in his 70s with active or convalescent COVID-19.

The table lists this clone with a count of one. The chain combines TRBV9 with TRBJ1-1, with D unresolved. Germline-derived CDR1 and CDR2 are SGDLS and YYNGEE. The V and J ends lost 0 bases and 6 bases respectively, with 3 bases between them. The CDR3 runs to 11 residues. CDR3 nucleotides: TGTGCCAGCAGCGTAGGCGCTGAAGCTTTCTTT. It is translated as CASSVGAEAFF.

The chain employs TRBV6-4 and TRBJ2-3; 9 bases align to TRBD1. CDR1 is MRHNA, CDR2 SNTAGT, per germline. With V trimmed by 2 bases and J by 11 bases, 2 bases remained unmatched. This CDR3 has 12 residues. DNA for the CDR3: TGTGCCAGCAGTGACCGGACAGGGGAGCAGTATTTT. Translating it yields CASSDRTGEQYF.

In nucleotides, the CDR3 is TGTGCCAGCAGCCGGGACAGCCGCACAGATACGCAGTATTTT. Protein product: CASSRDSRTDTQYF. The V and J genes are TRBV27 and TRBJ2-3, with 7 bases matching TRBD1. Trimming took 6 bases from V and 1 from J; bases not matched to a gene: 4. Germline CDR1 MNHEY, CDR2 SMNVEV (reference sequence). CDR3 length: 14 amino acids.

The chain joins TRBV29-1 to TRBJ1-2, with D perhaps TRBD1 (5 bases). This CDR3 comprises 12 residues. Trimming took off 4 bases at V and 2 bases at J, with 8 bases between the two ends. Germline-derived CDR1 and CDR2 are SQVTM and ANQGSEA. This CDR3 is CSVGQTNYGYTF. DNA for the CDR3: TGCAGCGTTGGACAGACAAACTATGGCTACACCTTC. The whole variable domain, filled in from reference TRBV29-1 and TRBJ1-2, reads SAVISQKPSRDICQRGTSLTIQCQVDSQVTMMFWYRQQPGQSLTLIATANQGSEATYESGFVIDKFPISRPNLTFSTLTVSNMSPEDSSIYLCSVGQTNYGYTFGSGTRLTVV.

The CDR3 coding sequence is TGTGCCAGTAGTACCACTCGACAGGGAATGGGTTCTTATCAGCCCCAGCATTTT. It is translated as CASSTTRQGMGSYQPQHF. The gene calls are TRBV19 and TRBJ1-5; the match to TRBD1 covers 7 bases. V was pared by 4 bases and J by 5 bases, with 17 bases of the junction left unmatched. CDR1 and CDR2 from the germline V gene are LNHDA and SQIVND (reference sequence). The CDR3 extends over 18 amino acids.

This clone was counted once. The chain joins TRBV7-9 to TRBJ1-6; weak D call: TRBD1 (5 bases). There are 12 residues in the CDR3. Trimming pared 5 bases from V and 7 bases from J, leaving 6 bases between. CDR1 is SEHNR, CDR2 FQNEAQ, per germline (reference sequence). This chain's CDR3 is CASSAGNSPLHF. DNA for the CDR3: TGTGCCAGCAGCGCAGGGAATTCACCCCTCCACTTT.

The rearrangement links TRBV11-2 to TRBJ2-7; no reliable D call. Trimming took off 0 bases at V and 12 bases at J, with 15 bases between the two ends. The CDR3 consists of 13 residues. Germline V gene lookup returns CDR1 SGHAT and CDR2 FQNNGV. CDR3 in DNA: TGTGCCAGCAGCTTAGAGAGCGCCCTAGGTCGGTACTTC. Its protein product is CASSLESALGRYF.

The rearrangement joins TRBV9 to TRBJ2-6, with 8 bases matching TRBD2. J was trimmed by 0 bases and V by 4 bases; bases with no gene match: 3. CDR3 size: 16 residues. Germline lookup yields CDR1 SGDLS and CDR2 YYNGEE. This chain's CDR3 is CASSREGGSGANVLTF. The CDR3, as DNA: TGTGCCAGCAGCCGGGAGGGAGGCTCTGGGGCCAACGTCCTGACTTTC.

The CDR3 protein is CASSLFQGLTTGELFF. CDR3 nucleotide sequence: TGTGCCAGCAGCTTATTCCAGGGACTCACCACCGGGGAGCTGTTTTTT. The V and J genes are TRBV7-8 and TRBJ2-2; tentatively, D is TRBD2 (6 bases). This CDR3 is built from 16 residues. Germline CDR1 and CDR2: SGHVS and FQNEAQ. Trimming cost V 2 bases and J 4 bases, with 14 bases left between them.

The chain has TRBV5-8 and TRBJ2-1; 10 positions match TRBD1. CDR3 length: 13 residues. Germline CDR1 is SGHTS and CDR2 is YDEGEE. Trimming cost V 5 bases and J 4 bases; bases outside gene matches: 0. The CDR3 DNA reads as TGTGCCAGCAGGGGACAGGGGTACAATGAGCAGTTCTTC. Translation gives CASRGQGYNEQFF.

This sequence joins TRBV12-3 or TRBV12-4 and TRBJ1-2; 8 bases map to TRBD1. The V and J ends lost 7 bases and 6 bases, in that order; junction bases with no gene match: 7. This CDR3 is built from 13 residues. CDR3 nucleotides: TGTGCCAGCACCACCCAGGGGGCTCATGGCTACACCTTC. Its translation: CASTTQGAHGYTF.

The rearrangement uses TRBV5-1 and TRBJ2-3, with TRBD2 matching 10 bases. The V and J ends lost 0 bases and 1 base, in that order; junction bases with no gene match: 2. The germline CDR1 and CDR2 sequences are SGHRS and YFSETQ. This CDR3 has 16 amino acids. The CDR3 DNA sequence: TGCGCCAGCAGCTTGGCCACTAGCGGGGGCACAGATACGCAGTATTTT. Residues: CASSLATSGGTDTQYF.

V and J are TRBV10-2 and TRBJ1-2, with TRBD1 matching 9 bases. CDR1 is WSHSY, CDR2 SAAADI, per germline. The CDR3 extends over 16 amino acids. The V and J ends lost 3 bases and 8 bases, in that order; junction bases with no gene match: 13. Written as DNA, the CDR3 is TGCGCCAGCAGTGAATCCATAGTACAGGGGGCGGAAGGCTACACCTTC. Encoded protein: CASSESIVQGAEGYTF.

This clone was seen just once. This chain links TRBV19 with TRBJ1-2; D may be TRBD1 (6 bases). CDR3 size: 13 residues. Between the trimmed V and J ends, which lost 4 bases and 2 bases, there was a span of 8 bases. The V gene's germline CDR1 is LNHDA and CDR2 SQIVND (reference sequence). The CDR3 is CASSTTGNYGYTF. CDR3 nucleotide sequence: TGTGCCAGTAGTACCACAGGGAACTATGGCTACACCTTC.

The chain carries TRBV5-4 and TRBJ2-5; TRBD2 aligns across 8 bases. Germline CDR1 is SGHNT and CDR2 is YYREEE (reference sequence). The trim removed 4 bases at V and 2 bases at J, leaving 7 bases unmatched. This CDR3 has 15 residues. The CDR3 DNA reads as TGTGCCAGCAGCCCCACTAGCGGAGTTCAAGAGACCCAGTACTTC. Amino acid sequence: CASSPTSGVQETQYF.

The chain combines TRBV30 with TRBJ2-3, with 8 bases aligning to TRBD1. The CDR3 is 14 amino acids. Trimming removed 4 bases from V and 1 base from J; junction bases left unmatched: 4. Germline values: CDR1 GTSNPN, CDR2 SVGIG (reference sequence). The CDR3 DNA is TGTGCCTGGAAAATGACAGGGGGCACAGATACGCAGTATTTT. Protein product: CAWKMTGGTDTQYF.